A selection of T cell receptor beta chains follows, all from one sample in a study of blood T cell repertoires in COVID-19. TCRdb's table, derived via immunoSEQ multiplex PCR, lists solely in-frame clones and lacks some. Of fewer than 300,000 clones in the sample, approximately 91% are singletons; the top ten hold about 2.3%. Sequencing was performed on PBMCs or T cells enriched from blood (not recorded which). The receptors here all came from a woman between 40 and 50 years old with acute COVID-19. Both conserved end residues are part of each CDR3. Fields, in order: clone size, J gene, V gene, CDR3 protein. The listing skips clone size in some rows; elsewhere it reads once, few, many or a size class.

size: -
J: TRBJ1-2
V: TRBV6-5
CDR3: CASKWDRGPAGYTF

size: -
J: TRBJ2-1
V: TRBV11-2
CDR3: CASSPPGLATSDEQFF

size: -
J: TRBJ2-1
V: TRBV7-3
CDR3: CASSLSGGSYNEQFF

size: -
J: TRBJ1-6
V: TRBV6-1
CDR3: CASSDFRGRQNSPLHF

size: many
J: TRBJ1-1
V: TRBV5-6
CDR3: CASSDLSGGTEAFF

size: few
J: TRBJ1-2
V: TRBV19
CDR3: CASSDMTGKNGYTF

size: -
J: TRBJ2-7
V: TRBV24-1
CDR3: CATSDLGDEQYF

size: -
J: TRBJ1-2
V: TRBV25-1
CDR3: CASSATGFGYTF

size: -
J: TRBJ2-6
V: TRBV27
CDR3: CASSLSGPTGSGANVLTF

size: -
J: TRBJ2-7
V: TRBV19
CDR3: CASSITGSSYEQYF

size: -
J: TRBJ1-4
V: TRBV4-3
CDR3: CASSQDPVTNEKLFF

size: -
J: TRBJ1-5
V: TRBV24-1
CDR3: CATSPTGFNQPQHF

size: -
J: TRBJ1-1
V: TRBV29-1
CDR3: CSGVTGLATEAFF

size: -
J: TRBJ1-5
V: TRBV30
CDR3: CAWSHSIPLAEPQHF

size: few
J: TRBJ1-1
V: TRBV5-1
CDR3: CASSIRERNTEAFF

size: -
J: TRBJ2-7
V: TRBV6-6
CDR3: CASSRQGADEQYF

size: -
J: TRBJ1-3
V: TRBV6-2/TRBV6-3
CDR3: CASSYSTVSGNTIYF

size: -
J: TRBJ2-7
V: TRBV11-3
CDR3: CASSSRGGTYEQYF

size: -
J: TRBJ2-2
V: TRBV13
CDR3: CASSLGQGSTGELFF

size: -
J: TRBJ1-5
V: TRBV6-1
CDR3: CASSEAQLRGGLWRKPQHF

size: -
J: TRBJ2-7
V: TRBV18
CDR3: CASSLAGGIENEQYF

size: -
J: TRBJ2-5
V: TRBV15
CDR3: CATSRRDRGAETQYF

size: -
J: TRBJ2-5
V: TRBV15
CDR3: CATSRSGTGGETQYF

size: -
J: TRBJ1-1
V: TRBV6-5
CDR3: CASSITEDRVVKAFF

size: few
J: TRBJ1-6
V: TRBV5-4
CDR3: CASSSGQGARSPLHF

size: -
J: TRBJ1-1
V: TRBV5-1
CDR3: CASSLAGGAGMNTEAFF

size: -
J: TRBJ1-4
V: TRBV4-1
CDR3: CASSQGRGLNEKLFF

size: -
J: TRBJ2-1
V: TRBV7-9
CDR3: CASSLYGTGGFEQFF

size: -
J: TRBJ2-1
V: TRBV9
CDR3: CASSVMTGLANEQFF

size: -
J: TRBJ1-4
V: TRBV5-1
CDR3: CASSLGQGVNNEKLFF

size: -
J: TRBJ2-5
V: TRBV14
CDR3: CASSSRHGGRREETQYF

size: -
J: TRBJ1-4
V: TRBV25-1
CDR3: CASSRGGITTNEKLFF

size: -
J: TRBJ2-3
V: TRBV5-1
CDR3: CASRTSGTDTQYF